The 20 T cell receptor beta chains below were found in one sample sequenced in a study of T cell responses to AZD1222 COVID-19 vaccine. The data were produced by immunoSEQ multiplex PCR, yet TCRdb's version contains in-frame clones alone and is incomplete. The table records roughly 130,000 clones, approximately 88% of them present only once. The material sequenced was peripheral blood, taken on day 0 of AZD1222 vaccination. The origin of the receptors is an adult in good health.

The rearrangement joins TRBV19 to TRBJ2-7; tentatively, D is TRBD1 (6 bases). The CDR3 is 15 amino acids. Germline V gene lookup returns CDR1 LNHDA and CDR2 SQIVND (reference sequence). V lost 3 bases and J 3 bases, leaving 15 bases between the germline ends. Written as DNA, the CDR3 is TGTGCCAGTAGTATTGACCCGGGACAAAACTACGAGCAGTACTTC. The encoded protein is CASSIDPGQNYEQYF.

The chain carries TRBV11-3 and TRBJ2-7; 7 nucleotides line up with TRBD1. The CDR3 covers 13 residues. CDR1 and CDR2 from the germline V gene are SGHNT and YENEEA. The V and J ends lost 5 bases and 7 bases, in that order; junction bases with no gene match: 8. CDR3 amino acids: CASSPTGVGEQYF. The CDR3 DNA reads TGTGCCAGCAGCCCCACAGGGGTTGGGGAGCAGTACTTC.

This sequence joins TRBV6-5 and TRBJ2-7, with a weak D call TRBD1 (5 bases). V lost 0 bases and J lost 0, with 12 bases in between. The CDR3 runs 16 residues. The V gene's germline CDR1 is MNHEY and CDR2 SVGAGI. Written as DNA, the CDR3 is TGTGCCAGCAGTTACTCTCAGGGTTACAGCTCCTACGAGCAGTACTTC. Translating it yields CASSYSQGYSSYEQYF.

The chain employs TRBV9 and TRBJ2-1; 8 positions agree with TRBD2. The V gene end was trimmed by 4 bases and the J gene end by 3 bases; junction bases not matched to a gene: 18. Germline V gives CDR1 SGDLS, CDR2 YYNGEE. CDR3 length: 19 residues. CDR3 sequence (DNA): TGTGCCAGCAGCATACAAACCGGGACTAGTGGCATTAACTACAATGAGCAGTTCTTC. Protein sequence: CASSIQTGTSGINYNEQFF. The full variable domain, with the rest looked up from reference TRBV9 and TRBJ2-1, is DSGVTQTPKHLITATGQRVTLRCSPRSGDLSVYWYQQSLDQGLQFLIQYYNGEERAKGNILERFSAQQFPDLHSELNLSSLELGDSALYFCASSIQTGTSGINYNEQFFGPGTRLTVL.

In DNA form, the CDR3 reads TGCGCCAGCAGTGAGTCAGGGGTTGGGACCCAGTACTTC. Protein sequence: CASSESGVGTQYF. V and J are TRBV10-1 and TRBJ2-5; TRBD1 might be the D (5 bases). Trimming removed 0 bases at V and 7 bases at J, with 9 bases between. Germline V CDR1 and CDR2: WNHNN, SYGVQD (reference sequence). This CDR3 spans 13 amino acids.

The genes are TRBV28 and TRBJ2-1; D unresolved. The V end lost 6 bases, the J end lost 5 bases, and 8 bases lay between the germline ends. This CDR3 is 12 amino acids long. Germline V CDR1 and CDR2: MDHEN, SYDVKM. CDR3: CASSLWHNEQFF. CDR3 bases: TGTGCCAGCAGCCTATGGCACAATGAGCAGTTCTTC. The complete variable domain, with remaining parts taken from reference TRBV28 and TRBJ2-1, reads DVKVTQSSRYLVKRTGEKVFLECVQDMDHENMFWYRQDPGLGLRLIYFSYDVKMKEKGDIPEGYSVSREKKERFSLILESASTNQTSMYLCASSLWHNEQFFGPGTRLTVL.

The chain recombines TRBV28 with TRBJ1-5, with D unclear. Per the germline V gene, CDR1 is MDHEN and CDR2 is SYDVKM. The CDR3 has 12 amino acids. Trimming left V 6 bases short and J 3 bases short, with 6 bases between. As DNA, the CDR3 is TGTGCCAGCAGAGGAACCAATCAGCCCCAGCATTTT. It encodes CASRGTNQPQHF.

The CDR3 DNA sequence: TGTGCCAGAAGCTCCAGGACAGGGAGCTCCTACGAGCAGTACTTC. Translating it yields CARSSRTGSSYEQYF. J is TRBJ2-7 and V is TRBV5-3; TRBD1 agrees at 8 bases. TRBV5-3 is an ORF; its function is uncertain. The CDR3 sequence is 15 residues long. The V gene end was trimmed by 3 bases and the J gene end by 0 bases; junction bases not matched to a gene: 5.

The chain couples TRBV5-5 to TRBJ1-5; unclear D gene. Deletions cut 0 bases from V and 7 bases from J, with 8 bases between. Germline CDR1 and CDR2: SGHKS and YYEKEE (reference sequence). The CDR3 is 13 residues long. This CDR3 is CASSLAGEQPQHF. CDR3 bases: TGTGCCAGCAGCTTGGCCGGGGAACAGCCCCAGCATTTT.

This chain links TRBV5-6 with TRBJ1-1; 10 bases are shared with TRBD1. The CDR3 contains 15 residues. Germline lookup yields CDR1 SGHDT and CDR2 YYEEEE. V was clipped by 2 bases and J by 5 bases; unmatched bases: 6. CDR3 amino acids: CASSFRDRGRTEAFF. CDR3 nucleotides: TGTGCCAGCAGCTTCCGGGACAGGGGACGGACTGAAGCTTTCTTT.

This clone was detected only once. The sample has other DNA sequences that encode this CDR3 too. The chain has TRBV7-9 and TRBJ1-5, with a tentative D call TRBD1 (5 bases). The germline gives CDR1 SEHNR, CDR2 FQNEAQ (reference sequence). The CDR3 is 14 amino acids. The ends were cut back, 4 bases at V and 4 bases at J, with 11 bases in the middle. CDR3 coding DNA: TGTGCCAGCAGCTCTCAGGGTGTTAATCAGCCCCAGCATTTT. This codes for CASSSQGVNQPQHF.

The chain couples TRBV9 to TRBJ1-3, with 9 bases aligning to TRBD1. The V gene end was trimmed by 4 bases and the J gene end by 2 bases; junction bases not matched to a gene: 10. There are 17 residues in the CDR3. Germline-derived CDR1 and CDR2 are SGDLS and YYNGEE. The CDR3 loop reads CASSPSGQGIPGNTIYF. Written as DNA, the CDR3 is TGTGCCAGCAGCCCTTCGGGACAGGGTATTCCTGGAAACACCATATATTTT.

This clone was counted a few times. The chain uses TRBV10-3 and TRBJ1-5; D is ambiguous. With 6 bases removed from V and 0 bases from J, the gap between germline ends came to 6 bases. The CDR3 runs 13 residues. Germline CDR1 and CDR2: ENHRY and SYGVKD. In nucleotides, the CDR3 is TGTGCCATCAGACGGGATAGCAATCAGCCCCAGCATTTT. It translates to CAIRRDSNQPQHF.

J is TRBJ1-2 and V is TRBV5-5; 10 bases are shared with TRBD1. Germline V CDR1 and CDR2: SGHKS, YYEKEE (reference sequence). This CDR3 has 15 residues. Losses at the gene ends were 1 base for V and 7 bases for J; bases not matched to a gene: 7. DNA for the CDR3: TGTGCCAGCAGCTTGACGGGACAGGGGTCTACTGGCTACACCTTC. This codes for CASSLTGQGSTGYTF.

This sequence joins TRBV12-3 or TRBV12-4 and TRBJ1-1; D not resolved. This CDR3 has 13 amino acids. Trimming removed 2 bases from V and 5 bases from J, with 9 bases in between. CDR3 bases: TGTGCCAGCAGTTTAAAATGGGAAACTGAAGCTTTCTTT. Residues: CASSLKWETEAFF.

The chain recombines TRBV5-6 with TRBJ1-2; the match to TRBD1 covers 9 bases. V lost 4 bases, J lost 2 bases, and 6 bases stayed unmatched. The germline V gene has CDR1 SGHDT and CDR2 YYEEEE. This CDR3 comprises 15 residues. CDR3 sequence (DNA): TGTGCCAGCAGCATCCCGGGACAGGGAAACTATGGCTACACCTTC. Protein: CASSIPGQGNYGYTF.

The chain couples TRBV3-1 (or the pseudogene TRBV3-2) to TRBJ2-3; D is undetermined. Trimming pared 7 bases from V and 2 bases from J, leaving 13 bases between. This CDR3 contains 14 residues. Germline values: CDR1 LGHDT, CDR2 YNNKEL (reference sequence). CDR3 in DNA: TGTGCCAGCAACACGGACGGAATCACAGATACGCAGTATTTT. Translating gives CASNTDGITDTQYF.

This clone showed up just once. The chain carries TRBV9 and TRBJ2-3, with 12 positions matching TRBD2. V shed 2 bases and J 2 bases; nucleotides not matched to a gene: 6. Germline values: CDR1 SGDLS, CDR2 YYNGEE. The CDR3 is made up of 17 amino acids. CDR3 amino acids: CASSVGTSGGFTDTQYF. The CDR3 coding sequence is TGTGCCAGCAGCGTGGGTACTAGCGGGGGGTTCACAGATACGCAGTATTTT.

J is TRBJ1-2 and V is TRBV7-9, with TRBD1 matching 7 bases. The V and J ends lost 5 bases and 3 bases, in that order; junction bases with no gene match: 3. The CDR3 is 13 residues long. Germline lookup yields CDR1 SEHNR and CDR2 FQNEAQ (reference sequence). CDR3 region: CASSIDRDYGYTF. The CDR3 coding sequence is TGTGCCAGCAGCATAGACAGGGACTATGGCTACACCTTC.

In its sample, this clone was seen once. J is TRBJ1-4 and V is TRBV12-5; a weak D match, TRBD1 (5 bases). The CDR3 spans 14 residues. Germline CDR1 LGHNT, CDR2 FRNRAP. With 4 bases removed from V and 5 bases from J, the gap between germline ends came to 11 bases. This CDR3 is CASGSRGGNEKLFF. CDR3 DNA: TGTGCTAGTGGTTCCCGGGGGGGAAATGAAAAACTGTTTTTT. Looking up the rest from reference TRBV12-5 and TRBJ1-4 gives the full variable domain: DARVTQTPRHKVTEMGQEVTMRCQPILGHNTVFWYRQTMMQGLELLAYFRNRAPLDDSGMPKDRFSAEMPDATLATLKIQPSEPRDSAVYFCASGSRGGNEKLFFGSGTQLSVL.